The clone carrying this TCR beta chain was picked up many times. The antigen is undetermined. This sample was taken from a study of T cells in Graves' hyperthyroidism and ophthalmopathy. General study points: Most expanded thyroid clonotypes above 0.001 also appeared in blood.

The TCR beta CDR3 regions underwent amplification using RNA transcripts as the source. HTBI primers were employed in a first-round RT-PCR of the TCR CDR3. TCRdb called the multiplex PCR reads again in MiXCR, with one record for every CDR3 protein. This sample has around 420,000 distinct CDR3 sequences; about 15% occur once, and the top ten carry just under 8%. Trimming removed 5 bases from V and 6 bases from J; junction bases left unmatched: 14. CDR1 is MNHNS and CDR2 is SASEGT in the germline V gene. This CDR3 spans 17 amino acids. The V call is TRBV6-1, the J call TRBJ1-2, with 11 bases lining up with TRBD1. Sequenced input: blood. The sequence was collected from a woman under 30 with Graves' hyperthyroidism. The DNA for the CDR3 is TGTGCCAGCAGTCAATCCCGGTACCGGGACAGGGGGGATGGCTACACCTTC. This gives the protein CASSQSRYRDRGDGYTF.